The 26 T cell receptor beta chains reported below all come from one sample, sequenced in a study of technical replicates of blood from a handful of donors. TCRdb's copy holds only in-frame clones and misses some; the assay was immunoSEQ multiplex PCR. Of 80,000 or so clones in the sample, approximately 94% were seen once. Sequenced sample: T cells isolated from PBMCs. The receptors come from a human donor in good health.

V usage is TRBV11-2 and J usage is TRBJ2-7; a weak D match, TRBD1 (7 bases). V lost 1 base and J lost 2, with 15 bases in between. The CDR3 spans 16 residues. The germline gives CDR1 SGHAT, CDR2 FQNNGV. The CDR3 is CASSLVGGGTTYEQYF. The CDR3 bases are TGTGCCAGCAGCTTAGTAGGGGGCGGGACAACCTACGAGCAGTACTTC.

The V gene is TRBV5-5, the J gene TRBJ1-4, with D possibly TRBD1 on 5 matching bases. Germline V gene sequence: CDR1 SGHKS, CDR2 YYEKEE (reference sequence). V lost 0 bases, J lost 8 bases, and 14 bases lay in between. The CDR3 length is 15 residues. Here the CDR3 reads CASSLEAGRIEKLFF. The CDR3 bases are TGTGCCAGCAGCTTGGAGGCAGGGAGGATCGAAAAACTGTTTTTT.

This clone was counted between two and nine times. The chain is built from TRBV7-6 and TRBJ2-5; D is undetermined. The CDR3 extends over 15 amino acids. V lost 1 base to trimming and J lost 2 bases, with 11 bases between them. The germline CDR1 and CDR2 sequences are SGHVS and FNYEAQ. The CDR3 loop reads CASSLVLGQQETQYF. In DNA form, the CDR3 reads TGTGCCAGCAGCTTAGTTTTGGGCCAGCAAGAGACCCAGTACTTC.

The rearrangement links TRBV7-3 to TRBJ2-3, with 9 bases matching TRBD2. The V segment lost 6 bases and the J segment 5 bases; nucleotides outside the gene matches: 9. The CDR3 runs to 15 residues. Germline values: CDR1 SGHTA, CDR2 FQGTGA. The CDR3 DNA is TGTGCCAGCAGTCCTAGCGGGAATTCGGGAGATACGCAGTATTTT. Translating gives CASSPSGNSGDTQYF.

This chain links TRBV28 with TRBJ1-2, with D hard to call. Germline V CDR1 and CDR2: MDHEN, SYDVKM. The CDR3 sequence is 15 residues long. V gave up 4 bases and J gave up 2 bases, with 14 bases separating them. CDR3 bases: TGTGCCAGCAGTTCAAGACCCCCAGCGAACTATGGCTACACCTTC. The encoded protein is CASSSRPPANYGYTF.

The rearrangement joins TRBV7-9 to TRBJ1-1; 7 bases fit TRBD1. From germline, CDR1 is SEHNR and CDR2 FQNEAQ (reference sequence). The CDR3 extends over 14 amino acids. The V gene end was trimmed by 5 bases and the J gene end by 0 bases; junction bases not matched to a gene: 3. The CDR3 region is CASSARGMNTEAFF. CDR3 nucleotide sequence: TGTGCCAGCAGCGCCAGGGGGATGAACACTGAAGCTTTCTTT.

The rearrangement joins TRBV5-4 to TRBJ2-3; D is perhaps TRBD1 (6 bases). V lost 0 bases, J lost 5 bases, and 13 bases lay in between. Per germline, CDR1 SGHNT and CDR2 YYREEE (reference sequence). The CDR3 consists of 15 residues. This chain's CDR3 is CASSLVGAAGDTQYF. As DNA, the CDR3 is TGTGCCAGCAGCTTGGTGGGGGCAGCTGGAGATACGCAGTATTTT.

The chain links TRBV27 to TRBJ1-5; the D gene is possibly TRBD1 (6 bases). The germline V gene has CDR1 MNHEY and CDR2 SMNVEV (reference sequence). This CDR3 region has 16 residues. The germline V and J ends were trimmed by 0 bases and 4 bases, with 13 bases remaining between them. CDR3 sequence reads: CASSLSTTGLNQPQHF. CDR3 sequence (DNA): TGTGCCAGCAGTTTATCGACGACAGGCCTTAATCAGCCCCAGCATTTT.

CDR3 sequence reads: CSDRGAYNEQFF. The CDR3 nucleotides read TGCAGCGACAGGGGTGCCTACAATGAGCAGTTCTTC. The chain is built from TRBV29-1 and TRBJ2-1; 7 bases fit TRBD1. The germline gives CDR1 SQVTM, CDR2 ANQGSEA. V gave up 7 bases and J gave up 2 bases; unmatched junction bases: 2. The length of the CDR3 is 12 residues.

The chain joins TRBV30 to TRBJ1-4; 9 nucleotides line up with TRBD1. This CDR3 has 17 residues. Germline V gene sequence: CDR1 GTSNPN, CDR2 SVGIG (reference sequence). Unmatched junction bases numbered 15, after V lost 2 bases and J lost 8 bases. CDR3 sequence reads: CAWSTPGQGFSWEKLFF. The CDR3, as DNA: TGTGCCTGGAGTACTCCGGGACAGGGCTTTTCTTGGGAAAAACTGTTTTTT.

The chain combines TRBV19 with TRBJ2-7; 8 positions match TRBD1. The junction had 2 bases not matched to a gene; V was cut back by 9 bases and J by 4 bases. CDR1 and CDR2 from the germline V gene are LNHDA and SQIVND (reference sequence). CDR3 length: 11 residues. The CDR3 sequence is CASRDRYEQYF. DNA of the CDR3: TGTGCCAGCCGGGACAGGTACGAGCAGTACTTC.

The chain carries TRBV4-1 and TRBJ2-1, with 10 bases matching TRBD2. There are 16 residues in the CDR3. The germline V gene encodes CDR1 MGHRA and CDR2 YSYEKL. V shed 3 bases, J shed 9 bases, and the junction held 11 bases outside the gene matches. Written as DNA, the CDR3 is TGCGCCAGCAGCCAGGCCCAGCGGGAGGGCCTCGGTGAGCAGTTCTTC. Its protein product is CASSQAQREGLGEQFF.

The chain joins TRBV4-1 to TRBJ2-3, with 9 bases that match TRBD2. Germline V CDR1 and CDR2: MGHRA, YSYEKL. Unmatched junction bases numbered 8, after V lost 3 bases and J lost 4 bases. This CDR3 has 16 residues. CDR3 coding DNA: TGCGCCAGCAGCCAGTGGCCGACTAGCGGATCAGATACGCAGTATTTT. Translation: CASSQWPTSGSDTQYF.

J is TRBJ1-2 and V is TRBV6-5; unclear D gene. V lost 2 bases and J lost 6, with 7 bases in between. Germline assignment: CDR1 MNHEY and CDR2 SVGAGI. The CDR3 covers 12 residues. The DNA for the CDR3 is TGTGCCAGCAGTTACGGGCAGGATGGCTACACCTTC. This codes for CASSYGQDGYTF.

This chain connects TRBV6-1 to TRBJ1-2, with D tentatively TRBD1 (5 bases). This CDR3 contains 12 residues. V was pared by 8 bases and J by 7 bases, with 14 bases between. From germline, CDR1 is MNHNS and CDR2 SASEGT. The CDR3 bases are TGTGCCAGCTCACAGACAGAAGGTGGCTACACCTTC. It encodes CASSQTEGGYTF.

The chain carries TRBV19 and TRBJ1-1, with a tentative D call TRBD1 (5 bases). The CDR3 consists of 14 residues. Germline CDR1 reads LNHDA; CDR2 reads SQIVND (reference sequence). Deletions cut 5 bases from V and 1 base from J, with 11 bases between. The CDR3 sequence is CASSSTAQNTEAFF. The CDR3 DNA reads TGTGCCAGTAGTTCGACAGCTCAGAACACTGAAGCTTTCTTT.

The count of this clone is one. The V gene is TRBV30, the J gene TRBJ2-7; a weak D match, TRBD2 (5 bases). Germline V CDR1 and CDR2: GTSNPN, SVGIG (reference sequence). This CDR3 is built from 15 residues. V was clipped by 2 bases and J by 0 bases, with 14 bases between them. For the CDR3, the DNA is TGTGCCTGGAGTCGCCCGGGATGGAGCTCCTACGAGCAGTACTTC. It specifies CAWSRPGWSSYEQYF. The whole variable domain, remainder taken from reference TRBV30 and TRBJ2-7, is SQTIHQWPATLVQPVGSPLSLECTVEGTSNPNLYWYRQAAGRGLQLLFYSVGIGQISSEVPQNLSASRPQDRQFILSSKKLLLSDSGFYLCAWSRPGWSSYEQYFGPGTRLTVT.

The genes are TRBV23-1 and TRBJ1-5, with no clear D. TRBV23-1 is marked as an open reading frame, function uncertain. V lost 9 bases and J lost 7, with 7 bases in between. The CDR3 is 10 amino acids. CDR3 sequence reads: CARYIQPQHF. CDR3 bases: TGCGCCAGGTACATCCAGCCCCAGCATTTT.

The chain uses TRBV4-1 and TRBJ2-5; 14 nucleotides agree with TRBD2. CDR1 and CDR2 from the germline V gene are MGHRA and YSYEKL. The CDR3 consists of 16 residues. V trimming: 3 bases; J trimming: 4 bases; junction bases outside the gene matches: 4. DNA for the CDR3: TGCGCCAGCAGCCAGGTGGGACTAGCGGGAGTAGAGACCCAGTACTTC. Translated: CASSQVGLAGVETQYF.

V usage is TRBV7-9 and J usage is TRBJ2-1; 8 bases agree with TRBD2. The CDR3 is made up of 18 amino acids. The germline V gene encodes CDR1 SEHNR and CDR2 FQNEAQ (reference sequence). The V segment lost 6 bases and the J segment 1 base; nucleotides outside the gene matches: 14. In DNA, the CDR3 is TGTGCCAGCAGTCCTCTTGCGGGAGGTTCAGGGTCCTACAATGAGCAGTTCTTC. Translation gives CASSPLAGGSGSYNEQFF.

The rearrangement links TRBV4-2 to TRBJ1-5; TRBD1 agrees at 7 bases. The length of the CDR3 is 15 residues. The germline V gene has CDR1 LGHNA and CDR2 YNFKEQ. With 2 bases clipped from V and 5 bases from J, the junction kept 6 bases outside the gene matches. In DNA form, the CDR3 reads TGTGCCAGCAGCCAAACAGACAGGGTTGATCAGCCCCAGCATTTT. It translates to CASSQTDRVDQPQHF.

This CDR3 is CASRGLAGTDTQYF. The CDR3 DNA reads TGTGCCAGCAGGGGACTAGCGGGCACAGATACGCAGTATTTT. J is TRBJ2-3 and V is TRBV2; 11 bases agree with TRBD2. Per germline, CDR1 SNHLY and CDR2 FYNNEI. The CDR3 loop spans 14 amino acids. Trimming removed 6 bases from V and 1 base from J; junction bases left unmatched: 0.

The V gene is TRBV2, the J gene TRBJ1-1; D is unresolved. CDR3 length: 13 residues. Trimming shortened V by 4 bases and J by 7 bases, and 13 bases separated the two germline ends. Germline V gene sequence: CDR1 SNHLY, CDR2 FYNNEI. CDR3 bases: TGTGCCAGCAGTGGGGAGGATGTCAATGAAGCTTTCTTT. Amino acid sequence: CASSGEDVNEAFF.

This chain uses TRBV27 with TRBJ2-6; TRBD1 agrees at 11 bases. Looked up from germline, CDR1 is MNHEY and CDR2 is SMNVEV (reference sequence). V gave up 6 bases and J gave up 1 base; unmatched junction bases: 11. The CDR3 has 19 amino acids. The CDR3 sequence is CASRRTGGAYMSGANVLTF. The CDR3 DNA reads as TGTGCCAGCAGGAGGACAGGGGGCGCTTATATGTCTGGGGCCAACGTCCTGACTTTC.

This clone has more than one count but fewer than ten. The rearrangement links TRBV5-5 to TRBJ1-2, with 11 bases fitting TRBD1. J was trimmed by 7 bases and V by 4 bases; bases with no gene match: 6. There are 14 residues in the CDR3. Germline CDR1 is SGHKS and CDR2 is YYEKEE (reference sequence). CDR3 in amino acids: CASSQDRGRGGYTF. The CDR3 DNA follows: TGTGCCAGCAGCCAGGACAGGGGGCGAGGTGGCTACACCTTC.

The chain combines TRBV6-1 with TRBJ2-3; D may be TRBD2 (5 bases). There are 14 residues in the CDR3. In germline, CDR1 is MNHNS, CDR2 SASEGT. Trimming removed 2 bases at V and 5 bases at J, with 11 bases between. This CDR3 is CASSEFRAGDTQYF. Here the CDR3 DNA reads TGTGCCAGCAGTGAATTTAGGGCGGGAGATACGCAGTATTTT.